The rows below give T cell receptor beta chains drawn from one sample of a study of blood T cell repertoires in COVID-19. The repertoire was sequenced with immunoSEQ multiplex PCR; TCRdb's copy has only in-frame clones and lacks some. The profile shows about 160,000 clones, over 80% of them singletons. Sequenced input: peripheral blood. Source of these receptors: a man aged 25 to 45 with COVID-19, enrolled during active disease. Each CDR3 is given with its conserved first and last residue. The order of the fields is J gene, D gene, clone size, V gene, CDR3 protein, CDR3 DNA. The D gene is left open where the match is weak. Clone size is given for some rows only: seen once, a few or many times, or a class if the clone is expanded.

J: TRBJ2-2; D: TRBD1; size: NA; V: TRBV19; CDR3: CASSMGQVNTGELFF; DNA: TGTGCCAGTAGTATGGGACAGGTGAACACCGGGGAGCTGTTTTTT
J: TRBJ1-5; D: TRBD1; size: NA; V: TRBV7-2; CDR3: CASSPGQFNQPQHF; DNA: TGTGCCAGCAGCCCGGGACAGTTCAATCAGCCCCAGCATTTT
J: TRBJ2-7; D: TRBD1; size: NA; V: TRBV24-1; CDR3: CATSDPGQIYEQYF; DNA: TGTGCCACCAGTGATCCGGGACAGATCTACGAGCAGTACTTC
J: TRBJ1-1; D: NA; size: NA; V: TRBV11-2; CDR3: CASRGGGGTEAFF; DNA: TGTGCCAGTCGAGGGGGGGGCGGCACTGAAGCTTTCTTT
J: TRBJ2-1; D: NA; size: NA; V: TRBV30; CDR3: CAWSGVGVGEQFF; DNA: TGTGCCTGGAGTGGGGTCGGGGTCGGTGAGCAGTTCTTC
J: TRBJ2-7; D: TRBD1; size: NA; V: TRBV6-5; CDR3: CASTLDRGWDEQYF; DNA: TGTGCCAGCACCCTAGACAGGGGGTGGGACGAGCAGTACTTC
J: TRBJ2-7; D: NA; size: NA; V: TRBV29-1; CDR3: CSVARGVYEQYF; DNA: TGCAGCGTTGCCCGGGGTGTCTACGAGCAGTACTTC
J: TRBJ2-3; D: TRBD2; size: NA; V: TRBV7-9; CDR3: CASSHSGFSTDTQYF; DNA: TGTGCCAGCAGCCATAGCGGGTTTAGCACAGATACGCAGTATTTT
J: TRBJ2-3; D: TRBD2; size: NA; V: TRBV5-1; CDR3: CASEELAGVTDTQYF; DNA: TGCGCCAGCGAGGAGCTAGCGGGGGTCACAGATACGCAGTATTTT
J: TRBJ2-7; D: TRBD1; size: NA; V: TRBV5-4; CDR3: CASSLGGQGAIISYEQYF; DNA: TGTGCCAGCAGCTTGGGGGGACAGGGGGCGATTATTTCCTACGAGCAGTACTTC
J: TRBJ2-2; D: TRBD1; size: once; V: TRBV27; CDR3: CASSLRAPGQHNTGELFF; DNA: TGTGCCAGCAGTCTAAGGGCCCCGGGACAGCACAACACCGGGGAGCTGTTTTTT
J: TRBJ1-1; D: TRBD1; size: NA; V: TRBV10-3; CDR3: CAIKRQGANTEAFF; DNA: TGTGCCATCAAAAGACAGGGGGCTAACACTGAAGCTTTCTTT
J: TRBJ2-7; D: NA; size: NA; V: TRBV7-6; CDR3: CASSLAGSGRQAYEQYF; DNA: TGTGCCAGCAGCTTAGCGGGGTCGGGCCGACAGGCCTACGAGCAGTACTTC
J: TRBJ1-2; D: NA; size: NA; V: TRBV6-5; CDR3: CASTSFGTPVGYTF; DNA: TGTGCCAGCACCTCTTTCGGGACACCTGTCGGCTACACCTTC
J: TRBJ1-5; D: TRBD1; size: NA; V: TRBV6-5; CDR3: CASSYATGAQPQHF; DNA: TGTGCCAGCAGTTACGCGACAGGGGCTCAGCCCCAGCATTTT
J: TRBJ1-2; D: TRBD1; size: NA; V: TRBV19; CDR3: CASSVDRVYGYTF; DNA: TGTGCCAGTAGTGTGGACAGGGTATATGGCTACACCTTC
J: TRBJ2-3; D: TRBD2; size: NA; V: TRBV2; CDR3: CASTGLSRGLAGGIDTQYF; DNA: TGTGCCAGCACAGGACTTTCCAGGGGACTAGCGGGAGGGATAGATACGCAGTATTTT
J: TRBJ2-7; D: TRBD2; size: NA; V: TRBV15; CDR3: CATSGWTSGSYEQYF; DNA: TGTGCCACCAGCGGCTGGACTAGCGGGAGCTACGAGCAGTACTTC
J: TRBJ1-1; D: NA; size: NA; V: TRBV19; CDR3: CASSPGQGSTEAFF; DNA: TGTGCCAGTAGCCCCGGGCAGGGCAGCACTGAAGCTTTCTTT
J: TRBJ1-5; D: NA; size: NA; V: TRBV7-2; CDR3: CASSPSGTSYQPQHF; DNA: TGTGCCAGCAGCCCTTCCGGGACAAGCTATCAGCCCCAGCATTTT
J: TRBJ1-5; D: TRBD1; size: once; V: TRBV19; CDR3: CASRNSRDRVLSEPQHF; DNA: TGTGCCAGTAGAAACTCCCGGGACAGGGTGTTAAGCGAGCCCCAGCATTTT
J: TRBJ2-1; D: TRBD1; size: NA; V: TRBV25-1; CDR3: CASSERTGTNEQFF; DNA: TGTGCCAGCAGTGAGAGGACAGGGACCAATGAGCAGTTCTTC
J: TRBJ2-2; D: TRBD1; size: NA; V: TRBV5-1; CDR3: CASSLRSRGRTGELFF; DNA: TGCGCCAGCAGCTTGAGGAGCAGGGGGCGAACCGGGGAGCTGTTTTTT
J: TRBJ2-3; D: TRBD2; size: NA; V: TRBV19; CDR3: CASTALAGPTDTQYF; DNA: TGTGCCAGTACCGCACTAGCGGGACCAACAGATACGCAGTATTTT
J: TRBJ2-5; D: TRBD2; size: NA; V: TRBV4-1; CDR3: CASSQGGLAAQETQYF; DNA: TGCGCCAGCAGCCAAGGGGGACTAGCGGCCCAAGAGACCCAGTACTTC
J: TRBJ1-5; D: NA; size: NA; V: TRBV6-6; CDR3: CASSYSRVSQHF; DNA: TGTGCCAGCAGTTACTCGAGGGTTTCCCAGCATTTT
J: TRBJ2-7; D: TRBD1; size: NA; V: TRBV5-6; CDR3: CASRTAGTGSSEQYF; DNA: TGTGCCAGTCGGACCGCCGGGACAGGCTCCTCCGAGCAGTACTTC
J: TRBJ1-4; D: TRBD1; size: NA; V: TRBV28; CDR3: CASTQGAIRATNEKLFF; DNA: TGTGCCAGTACGCAGGGGGCGATTAGGGCAACTAATGAAAAACTGTTTTTT
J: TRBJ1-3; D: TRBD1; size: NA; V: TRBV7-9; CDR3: CASSLIRAGGKGNTIYF; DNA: TGTGCCAGCAGCTTAATCCGGGCAGGGGGAAAGGGAAACACCATATATTTT
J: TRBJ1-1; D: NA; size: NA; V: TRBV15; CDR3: CATRAPSTGTEAFF; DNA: TGTGCCACCAGAGCTCCCAGCACAGGGACTGAAGCTTTCTTT
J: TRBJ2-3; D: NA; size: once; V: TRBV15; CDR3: CATSRDSGGDTQYF; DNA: TGTGCCACCAGCAGAGATAGCGGTGGAGATACGCAGTATTTT
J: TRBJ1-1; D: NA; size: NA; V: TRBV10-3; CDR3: CAISESIVAGTEAFF; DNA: TGTGCCATCAGTGAGTCAATTGTGGCAGGGACTGAAGCTTTCTTT
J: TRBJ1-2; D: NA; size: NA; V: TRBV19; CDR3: CASSMFEAATNYGYTF; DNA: TGTGCCAGTAGTATGTTTGAGGCCGCTACTAACTATGGCTACACCTTC
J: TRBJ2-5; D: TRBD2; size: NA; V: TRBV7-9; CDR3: CASSLGLAGVILETQYF; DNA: TGTGCCAGCAGCCTCGGACTAGCGGGGGTTATCTTGGAGACCCAGTACTTC
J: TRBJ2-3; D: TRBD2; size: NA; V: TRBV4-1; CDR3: CASSHSILAGGTDTQYF; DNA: TGCGCCAGCAGCCACTCCATACTAGCGGGGGGGACAGATACGCAGTATTTT
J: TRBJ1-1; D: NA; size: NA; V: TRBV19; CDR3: CASSKGVSNTEAFF; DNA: TGTGCCAGTAGTAAGGGAGTGTCGAACACTGAAGCTTTCTTT
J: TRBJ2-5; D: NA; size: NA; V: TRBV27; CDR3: CASSADWYQETQYF; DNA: TGTGCCAGCAGTGCCGACTGGTACCAAGAGACCCAGTACTTC
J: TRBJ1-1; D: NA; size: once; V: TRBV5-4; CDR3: CASSVQGGGTEAFF; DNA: TGTGCCAGCAGCGTACAGGGTGGAGGCACTGAAGCTTTCTTT
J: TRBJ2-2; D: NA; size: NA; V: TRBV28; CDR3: CASTGYSTGELFF; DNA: TGTGCCAGCACAGGGTATAGCACCGGGGAGCTGTTTTTT
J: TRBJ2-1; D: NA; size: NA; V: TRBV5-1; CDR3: CASSLYYLPKTKDNEQFF; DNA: TGCGCCAGCAGCTTGTATTATCTCCCCAAAACAAAAGACAATGAGCAGTTCTTC
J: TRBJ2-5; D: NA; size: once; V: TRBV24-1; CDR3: CATSDTGRGETQYF; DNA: TGTGCCACCAGTGACACAGGGAGAGGCGAGACCCAGTACTTC
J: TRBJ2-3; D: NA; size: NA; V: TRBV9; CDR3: CASSSYQRNTQYF; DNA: TGTGCCAGCAGCTCCTACCAGCGGAATACGCAGTATTTT
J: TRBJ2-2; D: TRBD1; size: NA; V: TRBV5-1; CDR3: CASSGTGATGELFF; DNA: TGCGCCAGCTCCGGGACAGGGGCCACCGGGGAGCTGTTTTTT
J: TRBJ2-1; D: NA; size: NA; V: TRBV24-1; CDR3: CATSDPLNEQFF; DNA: TGTGCCACCAGTGATCCACTCAATGAGCAGTTCTTC
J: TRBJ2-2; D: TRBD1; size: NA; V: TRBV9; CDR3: CASSSRTGMGGELFF; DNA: TGTGCCAGCAGCTCCCGGACAGGGATGGGCGGGGAGCTGTTTTTT
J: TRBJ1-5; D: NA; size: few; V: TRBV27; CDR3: CASSLSRDQPQHF; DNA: TGTGCCAGCAGTTTATCGAGGGATCAGCCCCAGCATTTT
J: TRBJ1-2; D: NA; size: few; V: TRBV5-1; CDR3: CASSLQVANYGYTF; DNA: TGCGCCAGCAGCTTGCAGGTAGCTAACTATGGCTACACCTTC
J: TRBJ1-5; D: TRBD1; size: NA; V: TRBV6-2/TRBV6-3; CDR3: CASSSVGQGYSNQPQHF; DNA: TGTGCCAGCAGTTCAGTGGGACAGGGCTATAGCAATCAGCCCCAGCATTTT
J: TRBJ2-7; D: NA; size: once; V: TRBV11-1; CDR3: CASSGGEFYEQYF; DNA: TGTGCCAGCAGCGGAGGAGAATTCTACGAGCAGTACTTC